This T cell receptor (beta chain) was recovered during a study of shared clonotypes between healthy human individuals (TCRdb year 2020). Regarding the complete study: A few men and a couple of women, aged 18 to 49 years, made up the cohort. For each donor, CD4 naive and CD4 memory were each run on three plates, CD8 naive on two plates, and CD8 memory on one plate. Blood TCR repertoires of about five healthy adults were deeply sequenced to estimate repertoire size and the extent of clonotype sharing between individuals. Different laboratories and diverse techniques were used to prepare libraries and sequence TCR repertoires, to increase sequencing depth and limit assay-specific biases. Leukapheresis yielded between about 0.85 and 10 billion PBMCs per donor. The investigation overall reported the following: Larger estimated clonotype richness was generally found for naive subsets than for memory subsets. Because the study included only a small number of donors, the genetic and exposure-history diversity represented was limited. Compared with non-shared clonotypes, clonotypes shared by all four sorted-subset donors had higher generation probabilities. Sharing across several donors was observed for roughly 5.4% of naive CD4, around 3.5% of naive CD8, about 2.5% of memory CD4, and about 0.4% of memory CD8 clonotypes. Sampling was restricted to blood, and TCR repertoires in tissues likely differ from the TCR repertoires found in blood. Incomplete sequencing was indicated by rarefaction of sorted-subset datasets, despite the large sequencing depth. Pairwise subsampling indicated that sequencing depth was expected to affect the degree of clonotype sharing among donors.

Spanning cysteine to phenylalanine, the CDR3 consists of 16 amino acids. Of all the DNA, just the CDR3 is kept, 48 bases in frame from base 1. From a lookup of the germline V gene, CDR1 and CDR2 are MDHEN and SYDVKM. Germline trimming amounts to 2 bases on V and 3 bases on J, with 8 as the count of junction bases outside the gene matches. TCR CDR3 regions were amplified from genomic DNA by multiplex PCR using the deep immunoSEQ assay. For each cell subset, the extracted genomic DNA was distributed evenly across all wells of several immunoSEQ 96-well plates, and each plate served as one replicate. For sorted subsets, each replicate PCR was loaded with roughly 190 ng genomic DNA, equivalent to roughly 30,000 T cell genomes. Purified libraries were measured with a Qubit 3.0 fluorometer, size-checked on a Bioanalyzer 2100, and measured again with the KAPA Library Quantification kit. Every immunoSEQ 96-well plate was sequenced on a separate single-read 150-cycle Illumina NextSeq 550 flow cell. The published analysis was carried out like this. The immunoSEQ output contained only junctional sequences without quality scores, so filtering could not match that applied to full-length reads. Sequences were annotated with PyIR, a Python wrapper for IgBLAST v1.9, and V/J genes and CDR3 were assigned using IMGT germline references. Reads were filtered out if the reads had weak V/J assignments (E-value above 1e-6), no CDR3, stop codons, out-of-frame junctions, or ambiguous translated residues. V3J clonotypes were defined as sequences sharing the same inferred V gene, J gene, and CDR3 amino acid sequence. To compute the percentage overlap between repertoires, the number of shared unique clonotypes was divided by the size of the smaller repertoire. RTK rarefaction, the Chao1 estimator, and Recon v2.1 estimates of unobserved clonotypes were used to assess repertoire richness. OLGA was used to compute generation probabilities for all TCRbeta clonotypes that the gDNA method yielded from four donors. Imported from immuneACCESS, the table was reduced by TCRdb to in-frame sequences with V and J called. These copies leave out some clones; in studies compared against another copy, an unresolved V gene accounts for under half, and the cause of the remainder is not known. That table gives V, J and clone size, and the DNA gave D and trimming. Across this sample there are 550,000 to 800,000 clones, with 90% seen only once. In total, the top ten clones hold more than 30% of the sample.

The donors were healthy, HIV-negative adults with no recently reported acute infections or vaccinations. All donors were Caucasian adults living in Nashville, Tennessee, USA. CD8 memory samples consisted of magnetically selected CD45RO+ cells combined with CCR7-negative CD45RA+ effector memory (TemRA) cells. After blood collection by leukapheresis, PBMCs were isolated using Ficoll-Histopaque density gradient centrifugation and then cryopreserved in the vapor phase of liquid nitrogen. Purity and quantity of every magnetically sorted T cell population were checked by analytical flow cytometry. Genomic DNA was isolated from every sorted fraction and measured by UV absorbance on a Nanodrop 2000c. A few counts support this clone. Its cognate antigen has yet to be identified. No much larger clonotype is one base removed from it; base qualities were not supplied.

This receptor was obtained from a man between 18 and 29 years old in good health. Some clones in this sample may be carry-over from other donors' samples. The V and J genes are TRBV28 and TRBJ2-7; TRBD2 matches 9 bases in the middle. Material: memory CD8+ T cells from PBMCs. The cell subset or site label corresponds to: CD45RO+ cells pooled with CCR7-negative TemRA cells. The CDR3: CASSLGWKRGDYEQYF. The DNA is as follows: TGTGCCAGCAGTTTAGGATGGAAGCGGGGGGACTACGAGCAGTACTTC.